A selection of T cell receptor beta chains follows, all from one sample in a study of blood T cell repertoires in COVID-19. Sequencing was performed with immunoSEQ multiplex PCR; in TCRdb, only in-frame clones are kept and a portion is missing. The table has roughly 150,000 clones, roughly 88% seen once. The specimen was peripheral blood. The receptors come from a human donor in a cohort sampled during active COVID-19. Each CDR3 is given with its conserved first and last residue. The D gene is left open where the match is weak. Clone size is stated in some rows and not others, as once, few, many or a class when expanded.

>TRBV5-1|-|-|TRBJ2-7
TGCGCCAGCAGCTTAACACAGGGTTACGAGCAGTACTTC
CASSLTQGYEQYF
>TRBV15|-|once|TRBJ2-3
TGTGCCACCAGCAGAGTCTTGGGACTTGGGGATGGTACAGATACGCAGTATTTT
CATSRVLGLGDGTDTQYF
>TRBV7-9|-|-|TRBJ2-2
TGTGCCAGCAGCTTAGAGGGGCTAGTGACCGGGGAGCTGTTTTTT
CASSLEGLVTGELFF
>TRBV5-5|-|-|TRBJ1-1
TGTGCCAGCAGCCAAAATATCAGGGAAAACACTGAAGCTTTCTTT
CASSQNIRENTEAFF
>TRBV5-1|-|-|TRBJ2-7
TGCGCCAGCAGCTTGGGGGAGGCGGACTACTACTTC
CASSLGEADYYF
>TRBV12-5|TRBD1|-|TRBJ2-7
TGTGCTAGTGGTTTCGGGACAGGGGGAGGGGGCTACGAGCAGTACTTC
CASGFGTGGGGYEQYF
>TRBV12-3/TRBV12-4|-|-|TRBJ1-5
TGTGCCAGCAGTTTCCGGGGAAAGCAGCCCCAGCATTTT
CASSFRGKQPQHF
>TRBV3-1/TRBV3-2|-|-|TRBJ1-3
TGTGCCAGCAGCCAAGATCGCACAAGTGGAAACACCATATATTTT
CASSQDRTSGNTIYF
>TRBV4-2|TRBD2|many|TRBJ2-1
TGTGCCAGCAGCCAAGGTACCGGGACTAGGGTTGGCAATGAGCAGTTCTTC
CASSQGTGTRVGNEQFF
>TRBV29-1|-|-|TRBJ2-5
TGCAGCGTTGATGGGAGTACGGAGACCCAGTACTTC
CSVDGSTETQYF
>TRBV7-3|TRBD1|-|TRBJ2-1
TGTGCCAGCAGCTTAGGGGACAGGGGGCGGGATGAGCAGTTCTTC
CASSLGDRGRDEQFF
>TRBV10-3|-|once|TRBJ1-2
TGTGCCATCAGTACCGGGGACTATGGCTACACCTTC
CAISTGDYGYTF
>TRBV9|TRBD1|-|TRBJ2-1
TGTGCCAGCAGACCTACAGGGGGGAACTACAATGAGCAGTTCTTC
CASRPTGGNYNEQFF
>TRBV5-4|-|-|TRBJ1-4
TGTGCCAGCAGCTTGGCCGCTCAGAGGAATGAAAAACTGTTTTTT
CASSLAAQRNEKLFF
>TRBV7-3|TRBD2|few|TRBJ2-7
TGTGCCAGCAGTAAAGCGGGGGGCGCATACGAGCAGTACTTC
CASSKAGGAYEQYF
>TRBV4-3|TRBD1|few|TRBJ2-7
TGCGCCAGCAGCCAAGATTCCGGACAGGGGACCTACGAGCAGTACTTC
CASSQDSGQGTYEQYF
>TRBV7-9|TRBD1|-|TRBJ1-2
TGTGCCAGCAGCTTTCGGGACAGGGGACGTGGCTACACCTTC
CASSFRDRGRGYTF
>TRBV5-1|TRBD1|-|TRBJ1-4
TGCGCCAGCAGCTTGGACAGGGGGCAGGAAAAACTGTTTTTT
CASSLDRGQEKLFF
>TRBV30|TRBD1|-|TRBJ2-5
TGTGCCTGGAGCCTCGGGACAGGGGGGGAGACCCAGTACTTC
CAWSLGTGGETQYF
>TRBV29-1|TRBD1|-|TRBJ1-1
TGCAGCGTTGCGGGACAGAACATGAACACTGAAGCTTTCTTT
CSVAGQNMNTEAFF
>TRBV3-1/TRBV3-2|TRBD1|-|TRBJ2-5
TGTGCCAGCAGCCAAGATTCAGGGACAGTCGGCTTCGCAGAGACCCAGTACTTC
CASSQDSGTVGFAETQYF
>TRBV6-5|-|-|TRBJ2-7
TGTGCCAGCAGTTACTCGAGCTCCCACGAGCAGTACTTC
CASSYSSSHEQYF
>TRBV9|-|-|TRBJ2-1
TGTGCCAGCAGCGGGGGGGATAATGAGCAGTTCTTC
CASSGGDNEQFF
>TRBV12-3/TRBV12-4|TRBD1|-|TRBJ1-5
TGTGCCAGCGGACAGGAGAATCAGCCCCAGCATTTT
CASGQENQPQHF
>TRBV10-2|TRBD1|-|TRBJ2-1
TGCGCCAGCGGCTACTGGGACAGGGTAACCTACAATGAGCAGTTCTTC
CASGYWDRVTYNEQFF
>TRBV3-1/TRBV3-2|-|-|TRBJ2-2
TGTGCCAGCAGCCAAGAAAGTATGCAGGGGGAGCTGTTTTTT
CASSQESMQGELFF
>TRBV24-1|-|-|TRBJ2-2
TGTGCCACCAGTGGAGAGACCGGGGAGCTGTTTTTT
CATSGETGELFF
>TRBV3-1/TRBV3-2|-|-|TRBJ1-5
TGTGCCAGCAGCCCTTCTCAGAGCAATCAGCCCCAGCATTTT
CASSPSQSNQPQHF
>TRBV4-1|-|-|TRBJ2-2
TGCGCCAGCAGCCAAGATCCTCAGGGGGGCACCGGGGAGCTGTTTTTT
CASSQDPQGGTGELFF
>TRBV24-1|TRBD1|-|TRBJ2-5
TGTGCCACCATAGCCGGGACAGATAAAGAGACCCAGTACTTC
CATIAGTDKETQYF
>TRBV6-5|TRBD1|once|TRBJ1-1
TGTGCCAGCAGTTACCCGACAGGGGGCCGGACTGAAGCTTTCTTT
CASSYPTGGRTEAFF
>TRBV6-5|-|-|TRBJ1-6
TGTGCCAGCAGTTACTCGATTATGGGGCGAAATTCACCCCTCCACTTT
CASSYSIMGRNSPLHF
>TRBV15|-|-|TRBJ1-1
TGTGCCACCAGCAGAGACCTATTTGAAGCTTTCTTT
CATSRDLFEAFF
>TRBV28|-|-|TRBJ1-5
TGTGCCAGCAGCTCCTCTGGCCCCGTTGATCAGCCCCAGCATTTT
CASSSSGPVDQPQHF
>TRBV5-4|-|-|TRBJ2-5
TGTGCCAGCAGCTTGGGGGGGGGCCTTGGGCAAGAGACCCAGTACTTC
CASSLGGGLGQETQYF
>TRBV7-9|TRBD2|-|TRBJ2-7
TGTGCCAGCAGCTTAGTAGCGGGGTCCTCCTACGAGCAGTACTTC
CASSLVAGSSYEQYF
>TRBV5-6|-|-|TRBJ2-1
TGTGCCAGCAGCGGCGGACTACGCGGCAATGAGCAGTTCTTC
CASSGGLRGNEQFF
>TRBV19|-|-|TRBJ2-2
TGTGCCAGTAGTAGAGACCTAATCCAAGGGGAGCTGTTTTTT
CASSRDLIQGELFF
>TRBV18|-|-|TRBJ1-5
TGTGCCAGCTCGTCTGTCGCGGGCGATGATCAGCCCCAGCATTTT
CASSSVAGDDQPQHF
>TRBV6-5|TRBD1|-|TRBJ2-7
TGTGCCAGCAGCTACAGGGGGAGCTCCTACGAGCAGTACTTC
CASSYRGSSYEQYF
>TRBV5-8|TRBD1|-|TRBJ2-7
TGTGCCAGCAGCTGGGCCTCCGGGACAGGGGACGCCTACGAGCAGTACTTC
CASSWASGTGDAYEQYF
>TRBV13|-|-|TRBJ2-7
TGTGCCAGCAGCTCAGGGAGTTCCCACGAGCAGTACTTC
CASSSGSSHEQYF
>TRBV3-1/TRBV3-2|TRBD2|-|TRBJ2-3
TGTGCCAGCAGCTTCGGACTAGCGGGGGGCGGTCCGGCAGATACGCAGTATTTT
CASSFGLAGGGPADTQYF
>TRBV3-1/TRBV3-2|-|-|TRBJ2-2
TGTGCCAGCAGCCAAGGGCAGGGTAGCACCGGGGAGCTGTTTTTT
CASSQGQGSTGELFF
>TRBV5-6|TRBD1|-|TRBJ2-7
TGTGCCAGCAGCGGGGACAGCCCGCTCTCCTACGAGCAGTACTTC
CASSGDSPLSYEQYF
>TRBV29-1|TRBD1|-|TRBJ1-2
TGCAGCGCTCGGGACAGTTCCTATGGCTACACCTTC
CSARDSSYGYTF
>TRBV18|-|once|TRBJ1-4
TGTGCCAGCTCACCCGCCCGGGGGGCGGCTAATGAAAAACTGTTTTTT
CASSPARGAANEKLFF
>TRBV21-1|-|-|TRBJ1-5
TGTGCCAGCAGCAAAGTTGGAGAGCAGGGGAGCAATCAGCCCCAGCATTTT
CASSKVGEQGSNQPQHF
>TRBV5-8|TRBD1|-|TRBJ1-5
TGTGCCAGCAGCCCCGGGACAGGCCATCAGCCCCAGCATTTT
CASSPGTGHQPQHF
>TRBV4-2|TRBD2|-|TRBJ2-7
TGTGCCAGCAGCTCCCAGGCGGGGGTTGCCTACGAGCAGTACTTC
CASSSQAGVAYEQYF
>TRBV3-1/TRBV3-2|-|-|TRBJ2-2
TGTGCCAGCAGCGGGGGGGCGCACACCGGGGAGCTGTTTTTT
CASSGGAHTGELFF
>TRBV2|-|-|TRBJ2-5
TGTGCCAGCAACCAGGGTCCCCAAGAGACCCAGTACTTC
CASNQGPQETQYF
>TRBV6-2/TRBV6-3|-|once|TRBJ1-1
TGTGCCAGCAGCCAGGGGTACACTGAAGCTTTCTTT
CASSQGYTEAFF
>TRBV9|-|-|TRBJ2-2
TGTGCCAGCAGCACTGGCGGGGAGCTGTTTTTT
CASSTGGELFF
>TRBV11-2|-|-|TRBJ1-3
TGTGCCAGCAGCTTCCGGGGGTGGAGAAACACCATATATTTT
CASSFRGWRNTIYF